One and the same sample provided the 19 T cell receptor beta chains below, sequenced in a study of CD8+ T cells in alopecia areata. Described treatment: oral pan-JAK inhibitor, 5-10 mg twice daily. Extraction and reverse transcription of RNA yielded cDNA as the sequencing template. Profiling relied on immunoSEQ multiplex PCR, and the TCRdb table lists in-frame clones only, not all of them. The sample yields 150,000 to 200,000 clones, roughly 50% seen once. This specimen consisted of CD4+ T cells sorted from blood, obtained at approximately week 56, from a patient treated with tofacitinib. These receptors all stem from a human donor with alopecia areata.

For the CDR3, the DNA is TGTGCCAGCAGCCTAACTAGTTTGAGCGAGCAGTACTTC. Translated: CASSLTSLSEQYF. This sequence joins TRBV11-3 and TRBJ2-7; D is possibly TRBD2 (5 bases). CDR1 is SGHNT, CDR2 YENEEA, per germline. This CDR3 contains 13 residues. Trimming took off 5 bases at V and 6 bases at J, with 14 bases between the two ends. Full variable domain (rest looked up from reference TRBV11-3 and TRBJ2-7): EAGVVQSPRYKIIEKKQPVAFWCNPISGHNTLYWYLQNLGQGPELLIRYENEEAVDDSQLPKDRFSAERLKGVDSTLKIQPAELGDSAVYLCASSLTSLSEQYFGPGTRLTVT.

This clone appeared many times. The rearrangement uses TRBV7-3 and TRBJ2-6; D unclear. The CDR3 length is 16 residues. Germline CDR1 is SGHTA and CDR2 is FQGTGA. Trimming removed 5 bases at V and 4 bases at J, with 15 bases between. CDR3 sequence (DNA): TGTGCCAGCAGCCCCCCGCCTGACGCCGGGGCCAACGTCCTGACTTTC. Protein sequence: CASSPPPDAGANVLTF.

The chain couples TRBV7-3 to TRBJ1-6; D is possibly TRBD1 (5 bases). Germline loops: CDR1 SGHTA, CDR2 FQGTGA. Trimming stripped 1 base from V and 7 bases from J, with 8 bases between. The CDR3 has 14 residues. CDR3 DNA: TGTGCCAGCAGCTTAAGGGGGTTGAATTCACCCCTCCACTTT. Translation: CASSLRGLNSPLHF.

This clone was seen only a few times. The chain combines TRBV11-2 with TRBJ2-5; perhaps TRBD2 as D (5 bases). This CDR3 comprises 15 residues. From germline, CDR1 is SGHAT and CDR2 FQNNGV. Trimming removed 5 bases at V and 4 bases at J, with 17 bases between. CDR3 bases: TGTGCCAGCAGCCAACTAGGTTTGACCAGAGAGACCCAGTACTTC. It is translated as CASSQLGLTRETQYF.

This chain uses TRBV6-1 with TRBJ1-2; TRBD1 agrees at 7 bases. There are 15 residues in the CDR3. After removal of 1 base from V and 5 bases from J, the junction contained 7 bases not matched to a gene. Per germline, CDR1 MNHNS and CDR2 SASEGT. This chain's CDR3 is CASSEVPGQPYGYTF. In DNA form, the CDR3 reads TGTGCCAGCAGTGAAGTTCCGGGACAGCCTTATGGCTACACCTTC.

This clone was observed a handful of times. CDR3 in amino acids: CSVHRRVEAFF. The CDR3 DNA sequence: TGCAGCGTCCACAGGCGGGTTGAAGCTTTCTTT. The chain is built from TRBV29-1 and TRBJ1-1, with D perhaps matching TRBD1 (5 bases). The CDR3 consists of 11 residues. Germline CDR1 reads SQVTM; CDR2 reads ANQGSEA. Trimming left V 6 bases short and J 7 bases short, with 12 bases between.

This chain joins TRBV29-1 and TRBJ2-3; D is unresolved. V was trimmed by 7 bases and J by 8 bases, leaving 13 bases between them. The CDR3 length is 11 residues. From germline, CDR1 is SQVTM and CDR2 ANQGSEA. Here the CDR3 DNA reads TGCAGCGGCCTGGGGTGGGGTACGCAGTATTTT. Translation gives CSGLGWGTQYF.

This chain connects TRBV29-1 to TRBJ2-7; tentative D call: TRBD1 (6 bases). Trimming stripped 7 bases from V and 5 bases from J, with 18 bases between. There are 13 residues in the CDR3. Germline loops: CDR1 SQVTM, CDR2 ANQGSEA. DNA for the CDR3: TGCAGCGCAAAGGGACACCTTTTGGACGAGCAGTACTTC. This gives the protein CSAKGHLLDEQYF.

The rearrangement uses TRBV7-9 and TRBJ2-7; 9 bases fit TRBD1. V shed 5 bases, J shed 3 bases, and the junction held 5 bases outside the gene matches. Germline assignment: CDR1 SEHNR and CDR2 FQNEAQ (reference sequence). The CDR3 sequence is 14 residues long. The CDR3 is CASSTDRGIYEQYF. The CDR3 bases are TGTGCCAGCAGCACGGACAGGGGTATCTACGAGCAGTACTTC.

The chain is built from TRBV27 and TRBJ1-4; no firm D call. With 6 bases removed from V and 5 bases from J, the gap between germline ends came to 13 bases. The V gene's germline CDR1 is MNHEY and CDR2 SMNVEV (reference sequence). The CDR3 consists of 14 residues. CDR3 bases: TGTGCCAGCAGGCCGACGGGGATAAATGAAAAACTGTTTTTT. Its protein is CASRPTGINEKLFF.

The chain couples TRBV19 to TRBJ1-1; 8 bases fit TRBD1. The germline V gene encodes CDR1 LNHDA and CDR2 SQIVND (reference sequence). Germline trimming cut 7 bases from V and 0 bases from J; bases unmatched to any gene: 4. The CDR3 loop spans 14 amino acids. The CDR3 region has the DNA TGTGCCAGTATTCCAGGGGGCATGAACACTGAAGCTTTCTTT. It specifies CASIPGGMNTEAFF.

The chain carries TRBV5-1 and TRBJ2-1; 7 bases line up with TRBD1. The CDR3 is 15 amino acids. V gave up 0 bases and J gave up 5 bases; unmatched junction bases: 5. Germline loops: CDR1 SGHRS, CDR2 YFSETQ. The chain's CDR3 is CASSLGGTANNEQFF. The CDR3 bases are TGCGCCAGCAGCTTGGGGGGGACAGCAAACAATGAGCAGTTCTTC.

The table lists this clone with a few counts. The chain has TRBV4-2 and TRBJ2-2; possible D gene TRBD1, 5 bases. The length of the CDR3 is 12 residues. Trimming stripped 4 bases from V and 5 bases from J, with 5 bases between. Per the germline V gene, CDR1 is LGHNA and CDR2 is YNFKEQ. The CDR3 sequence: CASSRQTGELFF. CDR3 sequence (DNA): TGTGCCAGCAGCCGACAGACCGGGGAGCTGTTTTTT.

This chain's CDR3 is CATSRTTGQGYEQYF. In nucleotides, the CDR3 is TGTGCCACCAGCAGAACTACGGGACAGGGCTACGAGCAGTACTTC. The rearrangement joins TRBV15 to TRBJ2-7; TRBD1 matches at 9 bases. The trim removed 2 bases at V and 3 bases at J, leaving 5 bases unmatched. The CDR3 contains 15 residues. Per the germline V gene, CDR1 is LNHNV and CDR2 is YYDKDF (reference sequence).

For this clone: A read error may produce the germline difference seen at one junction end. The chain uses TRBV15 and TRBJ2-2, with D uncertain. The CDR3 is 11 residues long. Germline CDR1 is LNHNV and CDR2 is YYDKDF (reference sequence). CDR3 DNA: TGCGCGACGAGGTGGACCGGGGAGCTGTTTTTT. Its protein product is CATRWTGELFF. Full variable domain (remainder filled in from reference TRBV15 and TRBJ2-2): DAMVIQNPRYQVTQFGKPVTLSCSQTLNHNVMYWYQQKSSQAPKLLFHYYDKDFNNEADTPDNFQSRRPNTSFCFLDIRSPGLGDTAMYLCATRWTGELFFGEGSRLTVL.

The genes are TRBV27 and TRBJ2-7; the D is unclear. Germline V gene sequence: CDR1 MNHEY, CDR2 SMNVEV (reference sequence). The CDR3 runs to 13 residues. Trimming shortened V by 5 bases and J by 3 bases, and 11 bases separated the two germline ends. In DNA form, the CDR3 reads TGTGCCAGCAGTCACCCAGGCAGCTACGAGCAGTACTTC. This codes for CASSHPGSYEQYF.

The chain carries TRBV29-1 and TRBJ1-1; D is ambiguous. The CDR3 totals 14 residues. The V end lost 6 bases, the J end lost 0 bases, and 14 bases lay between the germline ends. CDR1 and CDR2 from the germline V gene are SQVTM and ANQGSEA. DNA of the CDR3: TGCAGCGTCCGACTACAGAAGCTGAACACTGAAGCTTTCTTT. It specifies CSVRLQKLNTEAFF.

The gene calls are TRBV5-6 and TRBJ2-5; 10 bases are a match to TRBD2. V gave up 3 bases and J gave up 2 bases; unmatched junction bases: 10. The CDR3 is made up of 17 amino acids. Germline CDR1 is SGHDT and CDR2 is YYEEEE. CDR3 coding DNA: TGTGCCAGCAGCTCCGAGGTTAGCGGGGGGACGCAAGAGACCCAGTACTTC. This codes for CASSSEVSGGTQETQYF.

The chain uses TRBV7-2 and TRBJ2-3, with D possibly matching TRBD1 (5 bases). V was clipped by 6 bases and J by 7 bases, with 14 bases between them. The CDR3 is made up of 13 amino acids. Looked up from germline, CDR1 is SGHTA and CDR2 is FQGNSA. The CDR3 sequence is CASSSQRGYTQYF. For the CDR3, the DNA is TGTGCCAGCAGTTCGCAAAGGGGCTATACGCAGTATTTT.